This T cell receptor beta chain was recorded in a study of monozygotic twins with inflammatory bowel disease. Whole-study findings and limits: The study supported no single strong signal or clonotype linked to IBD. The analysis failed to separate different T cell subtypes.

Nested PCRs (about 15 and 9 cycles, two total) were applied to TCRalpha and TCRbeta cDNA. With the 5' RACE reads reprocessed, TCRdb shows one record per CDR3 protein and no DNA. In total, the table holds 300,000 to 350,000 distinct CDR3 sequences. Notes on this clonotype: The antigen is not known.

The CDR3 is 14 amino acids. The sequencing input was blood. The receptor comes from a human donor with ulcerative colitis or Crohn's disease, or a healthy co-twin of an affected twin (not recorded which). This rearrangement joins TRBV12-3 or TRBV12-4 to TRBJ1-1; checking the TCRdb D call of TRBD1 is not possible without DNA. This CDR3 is CASSPLGVNTEAFF.